The next 7 T cell receptor beta chains were all read from a single sample in a study of T cells in women clearing cervical HPV infection. This table comes from immunoSEQ multiplex PCR, and its TCRdb copy is limited to in-frame clones, with some not included. Across some 15,000 clones, the top ten clones capture approximately 7.1% of the sample. The sample comprised blood buffy coat. These receptors were taken from a woman between 18 and 70 years old with a cervical HPV16 infection that either progressed to CIN3+ or cleared (not recorded which).

Remarks on this clone: The read stops 3 residues short of the end of the CDR3; the missing end is completed from the germline J gene. The chain has TRBV19 and TRBJ2-3, with a tentative D call TRBD1 (6 bases). Germline V gene lookup returns CDR1 LNHDA and CDR2 SQIVND (reference sequence). CDR3 size: 13 residues. The chain's CDR3 is CASSALVRGTQYF. Incomplete CDR3 DNA: TGTGCCAGTAGCGCTTTGGTCAGGGGCACG.

About this clone itself: The read ends 3 residues before the CDR3 terminus; that terminus is restored from the germline J gene. The chain combines TRBV18 with TRBJ2-1; D perhaps matches TRBD1 (6 bases). From germline, CDR1 is KGHSH and CDR2 LQKENI. V lost 1 base and J 0 bases, leaving 16 bases between the germline ends. The CDR3 consists of 18 residues. The CDR3 loop is CASSPLRATGSSYNEQFF. The sequenced CDR3 bases are TGTGCCAGCTCACCACTCCGGGCGACAGGTAGCTCCTACAATGAG.

A remark on this clone: The DNA ends 3 residues before the CDR3 does, and the rest of the CDR3 is filled in from the germline J gene. The rearrangement links TRBV6-2 or TRBV6-3 to TRBJ2-7, with D perhaps matching TRBD2 (7 bases). V shed 7 bases and J shed 2 bases, with 18 bases lying between them. This CDR3 region has 15 residues. Germline V gene data show CDR1 as MNHEY and CDR2 as SVGEGT. CDR3 sequence: CASTGGFNLPYEQYF. CDR3 DNA (partial): TGTGCCAGCACGGGGGGCTTTAATCTCCCCTACGAG.

A word on this clone: A read error may produce the germline difference seen at one junction end. The CDR3 end lies 3 residues beyond the end of the read and is filled in from the germline J gene. V and J are TRBV4-2 and TRBJ1-6, with D possibly matching TRBD1 (6 bases). This CDR3 is 13 amino acids long. The germline V gene has CDR1 LGHNA and CDR2 YNFKEQ. CDR3 loop: CASRSQGSSPLHF. The CDR3 DNA, read in part, is TGCGCCAGCAGATCACAGGGTAGTTCACCC.

A note on this clone: The read terminates 3 residues before the CDR3 end, so the remaining end is supplied by the germline J gene. The V gene is TRBV19, the J gene TRBJ2-1; 13 nucleotides match TRBD2. CDR1 LNHDA and CDR2 SQIVND come from the germline V gene (reference sequence). The CDR3 has 18 amino acids. Trimming removed 3 bases from V and 3 bases from J; junction bases left unmatched: 8. CDR3 bases read: TGTGCCAGTAGTATTACTAGCGGGGGGGCCATCAACTACAATGAG. Protein sequence: CASSITSGGAINYNE. In full, the CDR3 is CASSITSGGAINYNEQFF.

Of note for this clone: One end of the junction is discordant with germline, which a read error may explain. The CDR3 extends 3 residues past the end of the read, so its final part is completed from the germline J gene. The chain employs TRBV4-2 and TRBJ2-7; possible D gene TRBD1, 5 bases. This CDR3 region has 16 residues. Looked up from germline, CDR1 is LGHNA and CDR2 is YNFKEQ. CDR3 sequence: CASSQDRGHRIYEQYF. CDR3 bases read: TGCGCCAGCAGCCAAGATCGAGGACATCGGATCTACGAG.

Incomplete CDR3 DNA: TGTGCCAGCAGTTTGGTGGGTACGAGGGGA. Its protein is CASSLVGTRG. The whole CDR3 is CASSLVGTRGAFF. The chain combines TRBV28 with TRBJ1-1, with D possibly being TRBD1 (5 bases). The read terminates 3 residues ahead of where the CDR3 ends, so the germline J gene completes it. Germline values: CDR1 MDHEN, CDR2 SYDVKM. This CDR3 has 13 amino acids.